Listed below are T cell receptor beta chains from one sample, sequenced in a study of blood T cell repertoires in COVID-19. Assay used: immunoSEQ multiplex PCR; TCRdb lists only in-frame clones, some missing. This sample has approximately 150,000 clones, with approximately 80% found just once. The sample was PBMCs or T cells enriched from blood (not recorded which). Receptor source: a man aged 70-80 years who had been exposed to COVID-19. CDR3s include the opening cysteine and the closing phenylalanine or tryptophan. Fields, in order: D gene, clone size, V gene, J gene, CDR3 DNA, CDR3 protein. A D gene is named only where the DNA matches it firmly. Size values are once, few and many counts, or a class for expanded clones, and some rows have none.

TRBD2	-	TRBV27	TRBJ2-1	TGTGCCAGCAGTCCCTTCGGGGCGGGGGCCTACAATGAGCAGTTCTTC	CASSPFGAGAYNEQFF
-	-	TRBV18	TRBJ2-5	TGTGCCAGCTCGCTCCCGACAGAGCACCGGGAGACCCAGTACTTC	CASSLPTEHRETQYF
TRBD1	-	TRBV7-3	TRBJ1-2	TGTGCCAGCAGCCCCGGACAGGGGGCAAGTAATGGCTACACCTTC	CASSPGQGASNGYTF
TRBD2	-	TRBV7-9	TRBJ2-1	TGTGCCAGCAGCTTAAGGACTAGCGGCAACTTCGCGGATGAGCAGTTCTTC	CASSLRTSGNFADEQFF
-	once	TRBV2	TRBJ2-3	TGTGCCAGCAGCTTACAAGGGGTTAGCACAGATACGCAGTATTTT	CASSLQGVSTDTQYF
-	-	TRBV7-9	TRBJ2-7	TGTGCCAGCAGCGACTCTCTCGAGCAGTACTTC	CASSDSLEQYF
TRBD1	-	TRBV5-4	TRBJ1-1	TGTGCCAGCAGCCCAACGACGACATATGGACAGGGAAGGGACACTGAAGCTTTCTTT	CASSPTTTYGQGRDTEAFF
TRBD1	-	TRBV27	TRBJ2-7	TGTGCCAGCAGTTTAGTCGGGACAGGGGAAGACGAGCAGTACTTC	CASSLVGTGEDEQYF
TRBD1	-	TRBV5-4	TRBJ2-6	TGTGCCAGCAGCTTGGGGACAGGGACCTCTCGGTCCAACGTCCTGACTTTC	CASSLGTGTSRSNVLTF
-	-	TRBV19	TRBJ1-2	TGTGCCACTAACAGGGACGGCTACACCTTC	CATNRDGYTF
-	-	TRBV12-3/TRBV12-4	TRBJ2-3	TGTGCCAGCAGTTTTCTTAGCACAGATACGCAGTATTTT	CASSFLSTDTQYF
TRBD1	-	TRBV19	TRBJ2-1	TGTGCCAGTAGTCCACCCGCGAGGACAGGGAGCGATGAGCAGTTCTTC	CASSPPARTGSDEQFF
-	-	TRBV7-2	TRBJ1-3	TGTGCCAGCAGCCCTCCAGGGTCTCTGAAAAACACCATATATTTT	CASSPPGSLKNTIYF
-	-	TRBV19	TRBJ2-1	TGTGCCAGTAACAACCCGGGACTCACCTACAATGAGCAGTTCTTC	CASNNPGLTYNEQFF
TRBD1	-	TRBV6-5	TRBJ2-1	TGTGCCAGCAGAAGGGGGACAGGGTCCGAAGATGAGCAGTTCTTC	CASRRGTGSEDEQFF
TRBD1	-	TRBV11-2	TRBJ1-5	TGTGCCAGCAGTTTCGGACAGGGCGAACAGCCCCAGCATTTT	CASSFGQGEQPQHF
-	-	TRBV2	TRBJ2-5	TGTGCCAGCACCAGATCAGGGGCGGGAGAAGAGACCCAGTACTTC	CASTRSGAGEETQYF
-	once	TRBV11-2	TRBJ1-1	TGTGCCAGCAGCTTGGGGGCGAACACTGAAGCTTTCTTT	CASSLGANTEAFF
-	-	TRBV19	TRBJ1-1	TGTGCCAGTAGTCCCGTACAGCTGAACACTGAAGCTTTCTTT	CASSPVQLNTEAFF
TRBD1	few	TRBV27	TRBJ2-7	TGTGCCAGCAGTTTAAAGGCAGGGGGCGGGTACGAGCAGTACTTC	CASSLKAGGGYEQYF
-	-	TRBV4-2	TRBJ2-2	TGTGCCAGCAGCCTGGGAGGCGCCGGGGAGCTGTTTTTT	CASSLGGAGELFF
-	-	TRBV5-5	TRBJ1-3	TGTGCCAGCAGCCCTATAATCCACAGGGCTGGAAACACCATATATTTT	CASSPIIHRAGNTIYF
-	-	TRBV27	TRBJ1-5	TGTGCCAGCAGTTCGTATAGCAATCAGCCCCAGCATTTT	CASSSYSNQPQHF
-	-	TRBV6-5	TRBJ2-1	TGTGCCAGCAGGTTCAGTTACAATGAGCAGTTCTTC	CASRFSYNEQFF
-	-	TRBV7-2	TRBJ1-3	TGTGCCAGCAGCGAAGACAGGGGAAACACCATATATTTT	CASSEDRGNTIYF
-	-	TRBV30	TRBJ2-7	TGTGCCTGGAGCCGGGGGACAGCGAACTACGAGCAGTACTTC	CAWSRGTANYEQYF
-	-	TRBV27	TRBJ1-6	TGTGCCAGCAGTTTAGAACGGGACTATAATTCACCCCTCCACTTT	CASSLERDYNSPLHF
TRBD2	-	TRBV30	TRBJ2-3	TGTGCCGGACAACTAGCGGGGCCTGCAGATACGCAGTATTTT	CAGQLAGPADTQYF
TRBD2	-	TRBV18	TRBJ2-1	TGTGCCAGCTCACCAACTAGCGGTAGCTCCTACAATGAGCAGTTCTTC	CASSPTSGSSYNEQFF
TRBD1	-	TRBV14	TRBJ1-1	TGTGCCAGCAGCCTTGGGACAGGGGCCGGAGCTTTCTTT	CASSLGTGAGAFF
TRBD2	few	TRBV7-2	TRBJ2-1	TGTGCCAGCAGCCCACAGATCGGACTAGAATTCAATGAGCAGTTCTTC	CASSPQIGLEFNEQFF
-	-	TRBV7-3	TRBJ1-1	TGTGCCAGCAGCCTCACTGATATTAACACTGAAGCTTTCTTT	CASSLTDINTEAFF
TRBD1	once	TRBV7-2	TRBJ2-7	TGTGCCAGCAGCGCGAGGGACAGGCCGCCGTCCGAGCAGTACTTC	CASSARDRPPSEQYF
TRBD1	-	TRBV5-1	TRBJ2-3	TGCGCCAGCAGCCCGGCGGGACAGGGCGGGGGAAATACGCAGTATTTT	CASSPAGQGGGNTQYF
TRBD1	-	TRBV6-5	TRBJ2-1	TGTGCCAGCAGTTCGACAGGGGGCGCGTTTAATGAGCAGTTCTTC	CASSSTGGAFNEQFF
TRBD2	few	TRBV28	TRBJ2-5	TGTGCCACCTCTAGCGGTCGGATCTTACAAGAGACCCAGTACTTC	CATSSGRILQETQYF
-	-	TRBV7-2	TRBJ1-2	TGTGCCAGCAGCTTAGCGCACGGACAAAAACAGGGCTACACCTTC	CASSLAHGQKQGYTF
-	-	TRBV7-8	TRBJ2-2	TGTGCCAGCAGCTTAGATTCCCTCCGGGTCCTGTTTTTT	CASSLDSLRVLFF
TRBD1	once	TRBV5-5	TRBJ2-2	TGTGCCAGCACTGGGCTTGGGACAGGACACACCGGGGAGCTGTTTTTT	CASTGLGTGHTGELFF
TRBD1	-	TRBV6-5	TRBJ2-2	TGTGCCACAAGTCAGGACAGGGGTTCGTTCGGGGAGCTGTTTTTT	CATSQDRGSFGELFF
-	-	TRBV30	TRBJ2-7	TGTGCCTGGTATGGGGCTAGCTCCTACGAGCAGTACTTC	CAWYGASSYEQYF
TRBD1	few	TRBV9	TRBJ1-2	TGTGCCAGCAGCGTCAATCAGGGGACAGGATACGGCGGCTACACCTTC	CASSVNQGTGYGGYTF
-	-	TRBV7-8	TRBJ1-1	TGTGCCAGCAGGTTAGGCGAGGGCCTCGAAGCTTTCTTT	CASRLGEGLEAFF
TRBD1	once	TRBV28	TRBJ1-2	TGTGCCAGCAGTTCCCCGGGACAGGGACGCTATGGCTACACCTTC	CASSSPGQGRYGYTF
-	-	TRBV21-1	TRBJ1-2	TGTGCCAGCAGCACATCGGACAGGGGGCGCTTTAGGTATGGCTACACCTTC	CASSTSDRGRFRYGYTF
TRBD2	-	TRBV11-3	TRBJ2-1	TGTGCCAGCAGCTACTCGGGACTAGCGGGAGTGGGGAATGAGCAGTTCTTC	CASSYSGLAGVGNEQFF
TRBD2	-	TRBV5-1	TRBJ2-1	TGCGCCAGCAGCTGGGGTCCGGGACTAGCGGGAGGAACTCACAATGAGCAGTTCTTC	CASSWGPGLAGGTHNEQFF
TRBD1	-	TRBV6-5	TRBJ2-1	TGTGCCAGCAGTATTGGGACAGACCCCTACAATGAGCAGTTCTTC	CASSIGTDPYNEQFF
TRBD1	-	TRBV24-1	TRBJ2-5	TGTGCCACCAGTGAAGGGACAGGGGGTTCGAGGTCGAAGGAGACCCAGTACTTC	CATSEGTGGSRSKETQYF
TRBD2	-	TRBV6-1	TRBJ2-7	TGTGCCAGCAGTGACTTCGGACTAGCGGGAGGGTACGAGCAGTACTTC	CASSDFGLAGGYEQYF
TRBD1	once	TRBV6-5	TRBJ2-7	TGTGCCAGCAGTCGGGACAGGGGGCTAGACGAGCAGTACTTC	CASSRDRGLDEQYF
TRBD1	few	TRBV19	TRBJ1-5	TGTGCCAGTAGTATCGGAGGGGGCGGCAATCAGCCCCAGCATTTT	CASSIGGGGNQPQHF
-	-	TRBV5-6	TRBJ1-3	TGTGCCAGCAGCTTGAGGCAGGCGAGTGGAAACACCATATATTTT	CASSLRQASGNTIYF